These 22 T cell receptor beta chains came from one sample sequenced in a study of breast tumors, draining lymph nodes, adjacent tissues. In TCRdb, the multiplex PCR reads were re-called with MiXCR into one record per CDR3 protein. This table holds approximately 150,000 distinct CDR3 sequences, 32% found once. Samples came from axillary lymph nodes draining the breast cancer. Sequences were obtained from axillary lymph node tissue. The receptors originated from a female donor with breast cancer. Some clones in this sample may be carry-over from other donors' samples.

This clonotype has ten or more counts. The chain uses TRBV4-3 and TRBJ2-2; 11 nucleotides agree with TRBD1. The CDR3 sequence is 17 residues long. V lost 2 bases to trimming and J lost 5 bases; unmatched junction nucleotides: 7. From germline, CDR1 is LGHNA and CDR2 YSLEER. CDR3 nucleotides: TGCGCCAGCAGCCAATTGCCGGGACAGGGGGGTACCGGGGAGCTGTTTTTT. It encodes CASSQLPGQGGTGELFF.

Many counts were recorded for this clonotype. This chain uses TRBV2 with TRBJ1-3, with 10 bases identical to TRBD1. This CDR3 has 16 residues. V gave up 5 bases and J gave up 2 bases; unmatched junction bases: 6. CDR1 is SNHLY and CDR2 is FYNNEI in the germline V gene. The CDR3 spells CASSPDRGLAGNTIYF. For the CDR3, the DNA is TGTGCCAGCAGTCCCGACAGGGGGCTGGCTGGAAACACCATATATTTT. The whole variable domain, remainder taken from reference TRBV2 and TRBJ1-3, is EPEVTQTPSHQVTQMGQEVILRCVPISNHLYFYWYRQILGQKVEFLVSFYNNEISEKSEIFDDQFSVERPDGSNFTLKIRSTKLEDSAMYFCASSPDRGLAGNTIYFGEGSWLTVV.

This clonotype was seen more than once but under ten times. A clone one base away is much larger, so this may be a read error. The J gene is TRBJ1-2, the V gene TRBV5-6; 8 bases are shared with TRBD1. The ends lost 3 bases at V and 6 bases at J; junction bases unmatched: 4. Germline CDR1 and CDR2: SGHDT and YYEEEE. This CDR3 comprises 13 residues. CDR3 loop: CASSSDRAHGYTF. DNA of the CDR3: TGTGCCAGCAGCTCGGACAGGGCGCATGGCTACACCTTC.

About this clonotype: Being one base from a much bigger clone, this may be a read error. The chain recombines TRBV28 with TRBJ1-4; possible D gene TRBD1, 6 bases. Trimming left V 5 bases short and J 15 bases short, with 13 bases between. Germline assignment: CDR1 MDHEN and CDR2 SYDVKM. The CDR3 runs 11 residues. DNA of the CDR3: TGTGCCAGCAGTATCCGGGACAAGGTGTTTTTT. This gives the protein CASSIRDKVFF.

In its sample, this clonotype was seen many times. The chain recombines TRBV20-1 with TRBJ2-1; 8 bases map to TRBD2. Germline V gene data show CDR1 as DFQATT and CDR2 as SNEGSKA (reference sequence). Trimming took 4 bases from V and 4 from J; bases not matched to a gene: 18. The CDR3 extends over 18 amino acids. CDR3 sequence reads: CSATKYLSGGRSYNEQFF. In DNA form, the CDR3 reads TGCAGTGCTACAAAATACCTATCGGGGGGGCGATCTTACAATGAGCAGTTCTTC.

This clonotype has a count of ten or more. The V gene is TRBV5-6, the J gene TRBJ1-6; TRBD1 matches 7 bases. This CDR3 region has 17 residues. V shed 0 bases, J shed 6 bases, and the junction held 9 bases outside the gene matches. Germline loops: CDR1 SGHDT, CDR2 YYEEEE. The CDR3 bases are TGTGCCAGCAGCTTGGGGGGCCGGGACAGACGTAATTCACCCCTCCACTTT. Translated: CASSLGGRDRRNSPLHF.

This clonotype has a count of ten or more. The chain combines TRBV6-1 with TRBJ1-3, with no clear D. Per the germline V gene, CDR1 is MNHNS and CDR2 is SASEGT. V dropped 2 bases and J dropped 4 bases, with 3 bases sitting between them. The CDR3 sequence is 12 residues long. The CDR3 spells CASSETGNTIYF. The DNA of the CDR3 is TGTGCCAGCAGTGAAACGGGAAACACCATATATTTT.

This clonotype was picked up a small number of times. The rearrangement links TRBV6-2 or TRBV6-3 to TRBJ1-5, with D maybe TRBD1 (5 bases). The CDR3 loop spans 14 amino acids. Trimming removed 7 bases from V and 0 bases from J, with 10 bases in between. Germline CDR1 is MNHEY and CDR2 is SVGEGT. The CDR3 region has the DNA TGTGCCAGCAAGGGACGGGCTAGCAATCAGCCCCAGCATTTT. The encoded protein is CASKGRASNQPQHF.

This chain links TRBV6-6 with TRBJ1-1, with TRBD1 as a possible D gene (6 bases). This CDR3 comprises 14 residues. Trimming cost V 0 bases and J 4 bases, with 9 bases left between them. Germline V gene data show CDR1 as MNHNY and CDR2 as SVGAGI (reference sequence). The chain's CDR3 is CASSYSTGITEAFF. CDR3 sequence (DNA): TGTGCCAGCAGTTACTCCACAGGGATCACTGAAGCTTTCTTT.

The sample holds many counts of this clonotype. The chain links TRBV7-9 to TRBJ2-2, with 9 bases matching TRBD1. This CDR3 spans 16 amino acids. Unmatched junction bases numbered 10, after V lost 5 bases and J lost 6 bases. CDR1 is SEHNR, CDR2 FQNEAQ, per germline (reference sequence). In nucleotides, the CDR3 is TGTGCCAGCAGCCAACAGGGGGCGGTAGGCTCCGGGGAGCTGTTTTTT. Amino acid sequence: CASSQQGAVGSGELFF.

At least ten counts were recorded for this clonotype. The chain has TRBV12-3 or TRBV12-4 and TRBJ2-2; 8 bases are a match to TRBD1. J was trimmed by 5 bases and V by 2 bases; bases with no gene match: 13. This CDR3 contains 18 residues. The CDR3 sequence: CASSLKTGAGSRTGELFF. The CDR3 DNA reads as TGTGCCAGCAGTTTAAAGACAGGGGCGGGTAGTCGAACCGGGGAGCTGTTTTTT.

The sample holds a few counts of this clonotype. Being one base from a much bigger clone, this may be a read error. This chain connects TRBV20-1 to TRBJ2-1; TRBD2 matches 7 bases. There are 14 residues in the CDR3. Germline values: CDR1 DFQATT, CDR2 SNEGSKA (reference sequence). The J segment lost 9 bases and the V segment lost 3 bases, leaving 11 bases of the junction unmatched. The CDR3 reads CSASKGGVDTEQFF. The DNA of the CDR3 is TGCAGTGCTAGTAAGGGAGGGGTTGACACTGAGCAGTTCTTC.

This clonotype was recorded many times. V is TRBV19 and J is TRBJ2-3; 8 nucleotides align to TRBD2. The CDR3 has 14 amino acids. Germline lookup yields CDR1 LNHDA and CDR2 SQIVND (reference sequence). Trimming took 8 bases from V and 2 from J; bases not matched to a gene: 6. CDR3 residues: CASLSGGDTDTQYF. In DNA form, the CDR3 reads TGTGCCAGTCTCAGCGGGGGAGACACAGATACGCAGTATTTT.

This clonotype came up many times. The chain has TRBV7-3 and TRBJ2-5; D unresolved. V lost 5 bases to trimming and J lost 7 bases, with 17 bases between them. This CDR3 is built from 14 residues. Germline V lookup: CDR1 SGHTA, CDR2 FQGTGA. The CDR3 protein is CASSVDGPLGTQYF. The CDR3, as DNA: TGTGCCAGCAGCGTGGACGGACCTCTTGGGACCCAGTACTTC.

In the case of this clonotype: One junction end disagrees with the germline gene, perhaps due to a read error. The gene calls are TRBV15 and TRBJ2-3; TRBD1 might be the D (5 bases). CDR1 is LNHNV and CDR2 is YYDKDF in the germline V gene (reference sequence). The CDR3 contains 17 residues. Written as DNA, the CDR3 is TGTGCCGCCAGCTCGCCCCTCAGGGTAATGACGGCAGATACGCAGTATTTT. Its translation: CAASSPLRVMTADTQYF. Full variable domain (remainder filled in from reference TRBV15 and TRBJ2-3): DAMVIQNPRYQVTQFGKPVTLSCSQTLNHNVMYWYQQKSSQAPKLLFHYYDKDFNNEADTPDNFQSRRPNTSFCFLDIRSPGLGDTAMYLCAASSPLRVMTADTQYFGPGTRLTVL.

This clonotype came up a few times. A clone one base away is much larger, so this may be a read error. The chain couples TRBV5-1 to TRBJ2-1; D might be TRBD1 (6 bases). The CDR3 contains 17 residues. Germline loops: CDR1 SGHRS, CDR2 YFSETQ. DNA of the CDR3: TGCGCCAGCAGCATGTTGCCCCCTAGCAGGGGAATCAATGAGCAGCTCTTC. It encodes CASSMLPPSRGINEQLF.

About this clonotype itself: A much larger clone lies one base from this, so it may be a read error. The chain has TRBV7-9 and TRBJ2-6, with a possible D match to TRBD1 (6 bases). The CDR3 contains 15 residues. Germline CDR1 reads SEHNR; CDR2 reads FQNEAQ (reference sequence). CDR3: CASSLGTAGASVLPF. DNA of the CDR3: TGTGCCAGCAGCTTAGGGACAGCTGGGGCCAGCGTCCTGCCTTTC.

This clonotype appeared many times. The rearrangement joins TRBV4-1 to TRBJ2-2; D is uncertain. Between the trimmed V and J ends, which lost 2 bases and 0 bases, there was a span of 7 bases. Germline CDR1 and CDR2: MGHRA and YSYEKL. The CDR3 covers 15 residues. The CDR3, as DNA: TGCGCCAGCAGCCAATACGGGTCGAACACCGGGGAGCTGTTTTTT. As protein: CASSQYGSNTGELFF.

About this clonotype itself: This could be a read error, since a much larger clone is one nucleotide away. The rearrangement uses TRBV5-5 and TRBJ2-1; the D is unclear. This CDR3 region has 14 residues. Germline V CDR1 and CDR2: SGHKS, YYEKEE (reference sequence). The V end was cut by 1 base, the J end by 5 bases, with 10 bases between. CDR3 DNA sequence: TGTGCCAGCAGCTTGTATTCACCGAACAATGAGCAGTTCTTC. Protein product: CASSLYSPNNEQFF.

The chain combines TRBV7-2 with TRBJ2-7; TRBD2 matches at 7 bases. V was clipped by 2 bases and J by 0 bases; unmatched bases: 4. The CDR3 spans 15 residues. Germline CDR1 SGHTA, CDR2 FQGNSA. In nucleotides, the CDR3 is TGTGCCAGCAGCTTACACGGGGAGGGCTCCTACGAGCAGTACGTC. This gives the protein CASSLHGEGSYEQYV.

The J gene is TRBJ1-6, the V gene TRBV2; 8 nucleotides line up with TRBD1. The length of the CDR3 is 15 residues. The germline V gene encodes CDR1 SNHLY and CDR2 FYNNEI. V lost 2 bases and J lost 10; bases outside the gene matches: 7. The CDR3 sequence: CASSERAGGRSPLHF. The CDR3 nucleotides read TGTGCCAGCAGTGAAAGGGCAGGGGGCCGATCACCCCTCCACTTT.

The CDR3 spells CSVPGQFVYNEQFF. The CDR3 DNA sequence: TGCAGCGTTCCGGGACAGTTCGTCTACAATGAGCAGTTCTTC. This rearrangement joins TRBV29-1 to TRBJ2-1; 7 bases align to TRBD1. The V gene end was trimmed by 5 bases and the J gene end by 3 bases; junction bases not matched to a gene: 7. The CDR3 extends over 14 amino acids. Germline CDR1 and CDR2: SQVTM and ANQGSEA.